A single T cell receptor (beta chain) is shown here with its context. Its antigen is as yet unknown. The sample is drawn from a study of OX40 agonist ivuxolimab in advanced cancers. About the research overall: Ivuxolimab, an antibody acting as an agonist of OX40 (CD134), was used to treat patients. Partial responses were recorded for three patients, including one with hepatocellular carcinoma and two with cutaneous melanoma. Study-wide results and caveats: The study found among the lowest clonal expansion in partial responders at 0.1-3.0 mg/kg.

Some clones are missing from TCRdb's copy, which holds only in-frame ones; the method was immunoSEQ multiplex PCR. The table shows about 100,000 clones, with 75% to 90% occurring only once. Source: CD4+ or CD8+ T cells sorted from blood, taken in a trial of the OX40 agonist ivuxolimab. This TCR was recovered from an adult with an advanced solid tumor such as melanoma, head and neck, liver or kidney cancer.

This CDR3 is CASSLRTSVDTQYF. The DNA for the CDR3 is TGTGCCAGCAGCCTACGCACTAGCGTAGATACGCAGTATTTT. V usage is TRBV11-2 and J usage is TRBJ2-3, with 7 bases fitting TRBD2. The CDR3 consists of 14 residues. The germline V gene encodes CDR1 SGHAT and CDR2 FQNNGV. V was clipped by 5 bases and J by 5 bases; unmatched bases: 7.